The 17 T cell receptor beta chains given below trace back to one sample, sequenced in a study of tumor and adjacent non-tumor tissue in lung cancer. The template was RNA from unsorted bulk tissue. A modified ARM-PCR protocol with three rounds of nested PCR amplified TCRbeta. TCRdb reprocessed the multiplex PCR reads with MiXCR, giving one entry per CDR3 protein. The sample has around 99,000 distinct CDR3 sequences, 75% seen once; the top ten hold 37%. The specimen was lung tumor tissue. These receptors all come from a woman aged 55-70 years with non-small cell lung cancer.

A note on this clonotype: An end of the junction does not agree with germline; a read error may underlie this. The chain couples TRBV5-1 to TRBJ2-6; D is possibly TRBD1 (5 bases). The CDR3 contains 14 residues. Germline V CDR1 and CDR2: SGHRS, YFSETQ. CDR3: CASNLLSGANILTF. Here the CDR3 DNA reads TGCGCCAGCAACCTCCTCTCTGGGGCCAACATCCTGACTTTC.

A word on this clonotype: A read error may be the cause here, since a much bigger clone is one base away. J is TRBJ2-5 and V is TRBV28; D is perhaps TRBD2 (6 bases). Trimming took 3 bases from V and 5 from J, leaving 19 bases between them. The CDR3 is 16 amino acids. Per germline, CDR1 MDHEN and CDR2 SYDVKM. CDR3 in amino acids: CASSFRGTAGPETQYF. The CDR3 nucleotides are TGTGCCAGCAGTTTTAGGGGCACGGCGGGACCGGAGACCCAGTACTTC. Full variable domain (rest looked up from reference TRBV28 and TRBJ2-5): DVKVTQSSRYLVKRTGEKVFLECVQDMDHENMFWYRQDPGLGLRLIYFSYDVKMKEKGDIPEGYSVSREKKERFSLILESASTNQTSMYLCASSFRGTAGPETQYFGPGTRLLVL.

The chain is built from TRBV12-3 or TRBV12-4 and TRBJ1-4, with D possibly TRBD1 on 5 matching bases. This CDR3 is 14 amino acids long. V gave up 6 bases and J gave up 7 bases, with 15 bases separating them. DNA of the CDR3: TGTGCCAGCAGCTCGACAGTGGGCTTTGAAAAACTGTTTTTT. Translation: CASSSTVGFEKLFF.

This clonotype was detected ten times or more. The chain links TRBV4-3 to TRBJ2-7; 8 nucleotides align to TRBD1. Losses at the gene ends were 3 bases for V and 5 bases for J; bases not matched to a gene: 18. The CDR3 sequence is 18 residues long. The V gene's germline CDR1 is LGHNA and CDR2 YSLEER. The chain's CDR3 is CASSQSAYGQGRGDEQYF. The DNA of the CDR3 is TGCGCCAGCAGCCAGAGCGCCTATGGACAGGGAAGAGGGGACGAGCAGTACTTC.

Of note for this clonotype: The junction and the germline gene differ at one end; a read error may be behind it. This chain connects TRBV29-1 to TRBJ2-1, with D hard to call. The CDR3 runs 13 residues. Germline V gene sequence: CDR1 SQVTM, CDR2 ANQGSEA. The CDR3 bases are TGCATCGTTGATCATCTTGCGCTCGATGAGCAGTCCTTC. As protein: CIVDHLALDEQSF.

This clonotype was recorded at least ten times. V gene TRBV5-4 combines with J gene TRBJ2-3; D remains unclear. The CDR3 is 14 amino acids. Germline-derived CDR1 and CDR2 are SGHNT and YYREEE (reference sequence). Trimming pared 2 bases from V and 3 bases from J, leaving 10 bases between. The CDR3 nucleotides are TGTGCCAGCAGCTTATCCACAAAGACAGATACGCAGTATTTT. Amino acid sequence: CASSLSTKTDTQYF.

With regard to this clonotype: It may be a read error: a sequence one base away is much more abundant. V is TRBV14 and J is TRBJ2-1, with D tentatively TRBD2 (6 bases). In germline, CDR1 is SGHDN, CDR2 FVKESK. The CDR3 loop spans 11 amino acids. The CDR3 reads CVSSPGVEQFF. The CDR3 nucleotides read TGTGTCAGCAGCCCGGGGGTTGAGCAGTTCTTC.

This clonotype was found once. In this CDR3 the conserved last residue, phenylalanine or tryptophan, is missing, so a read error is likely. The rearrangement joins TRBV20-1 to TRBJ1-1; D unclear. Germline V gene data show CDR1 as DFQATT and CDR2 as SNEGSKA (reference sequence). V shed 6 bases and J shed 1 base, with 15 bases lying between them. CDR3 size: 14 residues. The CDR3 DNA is TGCAGTGCGACATCGTCTTCAGGGAACACTGAAGCTTTCTAT. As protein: CSATSSSGNTEAFY.

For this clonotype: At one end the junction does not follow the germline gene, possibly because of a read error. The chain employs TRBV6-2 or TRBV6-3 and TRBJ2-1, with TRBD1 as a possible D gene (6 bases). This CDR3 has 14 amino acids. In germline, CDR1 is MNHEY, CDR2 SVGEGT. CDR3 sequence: CASSQGTWYNEQLF. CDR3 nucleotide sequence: TGTGCCAGCAGCCAGGGGACATGGTACAATGAGCAGCTCTTC.

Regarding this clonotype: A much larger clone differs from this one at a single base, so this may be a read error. CDR3 bases: TGTGTCAGCAGCACCGGGACCTTCTCCTACGAGCAGTACTTC. Protein product: CVSSTGTFSYEQYF. J is TRBJ2-7 and V is TRBV5-4; either TRBD1 or TRBD2 may supply D (5 bases each). From germline, CDR1 is SGHNT and CDR2 YYREEE (reference sequence). CDR3 size: 14 residues.

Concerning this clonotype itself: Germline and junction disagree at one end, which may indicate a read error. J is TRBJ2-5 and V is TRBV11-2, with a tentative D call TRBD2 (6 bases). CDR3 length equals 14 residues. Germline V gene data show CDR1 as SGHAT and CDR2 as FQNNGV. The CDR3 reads CASSLGDFQETLYF. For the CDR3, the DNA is TGTGCCAGCAGCTTAGGGGACTTCCAAGAGACCCTGTACTTT.

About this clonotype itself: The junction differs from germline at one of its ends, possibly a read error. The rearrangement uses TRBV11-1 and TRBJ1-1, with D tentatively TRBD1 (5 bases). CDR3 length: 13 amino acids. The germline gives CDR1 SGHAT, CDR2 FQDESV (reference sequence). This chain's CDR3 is CASGRDRNTKAFF. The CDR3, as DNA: TGTGCCAGCGGCCGGGACCGCAACACTAAAGCTTTCTTC.

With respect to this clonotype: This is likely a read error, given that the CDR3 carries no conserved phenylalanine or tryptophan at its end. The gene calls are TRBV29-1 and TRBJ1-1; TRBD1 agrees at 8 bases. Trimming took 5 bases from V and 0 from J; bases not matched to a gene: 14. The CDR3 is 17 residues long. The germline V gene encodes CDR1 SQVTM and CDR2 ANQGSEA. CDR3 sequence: CSVLLPWTGKMNTEAFV. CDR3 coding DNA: TGCAGCGTTCTTTTACCCTGGACAGGGAAAATGAACACTGAAGCTTTCGTT.

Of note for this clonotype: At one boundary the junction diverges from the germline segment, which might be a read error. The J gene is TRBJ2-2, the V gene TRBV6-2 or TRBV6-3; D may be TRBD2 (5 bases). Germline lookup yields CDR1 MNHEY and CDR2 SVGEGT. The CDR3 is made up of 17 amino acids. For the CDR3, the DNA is TGTACCATCAGTTACACCCAACAGAGGGCCAACACCGTGGAGCTGTTTTTT. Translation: CTISYTQQRANTVELFF.

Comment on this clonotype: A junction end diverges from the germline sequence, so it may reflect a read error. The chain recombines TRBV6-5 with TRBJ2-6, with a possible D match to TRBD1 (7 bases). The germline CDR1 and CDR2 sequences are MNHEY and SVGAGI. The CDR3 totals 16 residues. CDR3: CVSSRQGGGGANVLTF. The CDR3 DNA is TGTGTCAGCAGTCGACAGGGAGGAGGGGGCGCCAATGTCCTGACTTTC.

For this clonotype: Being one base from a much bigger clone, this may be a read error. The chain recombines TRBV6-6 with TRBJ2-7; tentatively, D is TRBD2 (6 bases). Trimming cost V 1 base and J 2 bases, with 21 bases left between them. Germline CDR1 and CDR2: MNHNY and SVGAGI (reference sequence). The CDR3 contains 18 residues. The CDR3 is CASSYWGTQVFETYEQYF. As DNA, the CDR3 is TGTGCCAGCAGTTACTGGGGGACTCAGGTTTTTGAAACCTACGAGCAGTACTTC.

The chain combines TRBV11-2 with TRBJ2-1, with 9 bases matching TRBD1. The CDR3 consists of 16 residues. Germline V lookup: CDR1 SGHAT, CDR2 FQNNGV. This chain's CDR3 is CAISVRTGTGNNEQFF. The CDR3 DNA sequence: TGTGCTATCAGCGTACGGACCGGGACAGGGAACAATGAGCAGTTCTTC.